Following are 4 T cell receptor beta chains from one sample sequenced in a study of cytotoxic CD8 clonotypes in ibrutinib-treated CLL. The repertoire was sequenced with immunoSEQ multiplex PCR; TCRdb's copy has only in-frame clones and lacks some. The sample has approximately 160,000 clones, over 75% seen once; the top ten hold about 3%. Source: PBMCs, taken at disease progression, from a patient treated with ibrutinib. The receptors stem from a human donor with chronic lymphocytic leukemia.

The V call is TRBV21-1, the J call TRBJ1-5; no DNA check was done on the table's D call, TRBD1. TRBV21-1 is described as a pseudogene. The CDR3 has 15 amino acids. The DNA of the CDR3 is TGTGCCAGCAGCGGGCCCAGGGATAGCAATCAGCCCCAGCATTTT. It translates to CASSGPRDSNQPQHF.

V is TRBV4-1 and J is TRBJ2-1; D tentatively fits TRBD1 or TRBD2 (5 bases each). Germline V CDR1 and CDR2: MGHRA, YSYEKL. There are 19 residues in the CDR3. Trimming shortened V by 0 bases and J by 0 bases, and 18 bases separated the two germline ends. CDR3 protein: CASSQDLRGVGNSYNEQFF. The CDR3 DNA sequence: TGCGCCAGCAGCCAAGATCTACGGGGCGTGGGAAACTCCTACAATGAGCAGTTCTTC.

The chain recombines TRBV27 with TRBJ2-7, with 10 bases aligning to TRBD2. The CDR3 is 15 residues long. V dropped 3 bases and J dropped 0; count of bases not matched to a gene: 2. The germline V gene has CDR1 MNHEY and CDR2 SMNVEV (reference sequence). This chain's CDR3 is CASSFSSGSSYEQYF. For the CDR3, the DNA is TGTGCCAGCAGTTTTTCTAGCGGGAGCTCCTACGAGCAGTACTTC.

This clone was seen just once. V and J are TRBV27 and TRBJ2-2; TRBD1 aligns across 11 bases. CDR3 length: 15 residues. Germline V CDR1 and CDR2: MNHEY, SMNVEV (reference sequence). V gave up 7 bases and J gave up 4 bases; unmatched junction bases: 5. The CDR3 is CASTPGTGGTGELFF. CDR3 DNA sequence: TGTGCCAGCACTCCCGGGACAGGGGGCACCGGGGAGCTGTTTTTT.